This is a list of T cell receptor beta chains from one sample in a study of blood T cell repertoires in COVID-19. Profiling relied on immunoSEQ multiplex PCR, and the TCRdb table lists in-frame clones only, not all of them. This sample has a few hundred thousand clones, with 89% found just once. What was sequenced was peripheral blood. The receptors come from a man aged 18 to 30 who had recovered from COVID-19. CDR3s include the opening cysteine and the closing phenylalanine or tryptophan. Fields, in order: clone size, D gene, V gene, J gene, CDR3 protein, CDR3 DNA. D genes are given only for firm matches. For some rows the clone size is stated as once, few or many, or as a class when expanded; others skip it.

NA	TRBD1	TRBV3-1/TRBV3-2	TRBJ1-5	CASSPRGQGGNQPQHF	TGTGCCAGCAGCCCCCGGGGACAGGGTGGCAATCAGCCCCAGCATTTT
NA	TRBD1	TRBV6-1	TRBJ2-7	CASSEAGQGARSYEQYF	TGTGCCAGCAGTGAGGCGGGACAGGGGGCCCGCTCCTACGAGCAGTACTTC
NA	TRBD2	TRBV18	TRBJ2-7	CASSPPGLAGSEQYF	TGTGCCAGCTCACCACCGGGACTAGCGGGAAGCGAGCAGTACTTC
NA	TRBD2	TRBV6-5	TRBJ2-1	CASSRSGSSYNEQFF	TGTGCCAGCAGCCGTAGCGGGAGCTCCTACAATGAGCAGTTCTTC
NA	TRBD2	TRBV3-1/TRBV3-2	TRBJ2-7	CASSPGTSKDYEQYF	TGTGCCAGCAGCCCCGGGACTAGCAAAGATTACGAGCAGTACTTC
NA	TRBD1	TRBV5-1	TRBJ1-2	CASSSTGEVSYTF	TGCGCCAGCAGCTCGACAGGGGAGGTGAGCTACACCTTC
NA	NA	TRBV6-5	TRBJ1-2	CASSFGTTYGYTF	TGTGCCAGCAGTTTCGGGACAACCTATGGCTACACCTTC
NA	NA	TRBV9	TRBJ2-4	CASSVDGGTKNIQYF	TGTGCCAGCAGCGTAGACGGCGGGACGAAAAACATTCAGTACTTC
NA	NA	TRBV3-1/TRBV3-2	TRBJ2-7	CASRVQGSYEQYF	TGTGCCAGCAGGGTCCAGGGCTCCTACGAGCAGTACTTC
few	TRBD2	TRBV6-5	TRBJ2-7	CASSYSKWEGEQYF	TGTGCCAGCAGTTACTCGAAATGGGAGGGCGAGCAGTACTTC